This passage covers 2 T cell receptor beta chains from one sample sequenced in a study of CD8 T cells in Susac syndrome. An amount of RNA that ranged from roughly 0.5 to 1 ug was reverse transcribed with random hexamers. TCRdb independently ran MiXCR on the immunoSEQ multiplex PCR reads; one entry per CDR3 protein. The profile shows 150,000 or so distinct CDR3 sequences, over 85% of them singletons. Sequenced input: CD4+ T cells from PBMCs. These receptors were obtained from a human donor in good health.

This clonotype turned up a few times. V gene TRBV3-1 combines with J gene TRBJ2-7; D is unresolved. The CDR3 contains 13 residues. CDR1 LGHDT and CDR2 YNNKEL come from the germline V gene (reference sequence). Trimming removed 1 base at V and 5 bases at J, with 9 bases between. The CDR3 DNA reads TGTGCCAGCAGCCAAGGCCTAGTCAACGAGCAGTACTTC. Translated: CASSQGLVNEQYF.

This chain links TRBV9 with TRBJ2-5; no reliable D call. Germline loops: CDR1 SGDLS, CDR2 YYNGEE. The CDR3 has 13 amino acids. Trimming left V 4 bases short and J 0 bases short, with 7 bases between. The CDR3 region has the DNA TGTGCCAGCAGCCCCTGGGACCAAGAGACCCAGTACTTC. Protein product: CASSPWDQETQYF.